The clone carrying this TCR beta chain was found a few times. What it recognizes is unknown. These data are taken from a study of T cell repertoires in cytomegalovirus infection. Losses at the gene ends were 5 bases for V and 0 bases for J; bases not matched to a gene: 0. CDR3 size: 15 residues. Looked up from germline, CDR1 is SGHVS and CDR2 is FQNEAQ. One entry per CDR3 protein results from TCRdb running MiXCR on the reads. The sample shows tens of thousands of distinct CDR3 sequences, approximately 46% of them seen only once. This TCR came from a human donor in good health (CMV status not recorded). Some clones in this sample may be carry-over from other donors' samples. The starting material was CD8+ T cells from cultured PBMCs, obtained from culture after CMV antigen stimulation. The chain has TRBV7-8 and TRBJ2-6; 8 nucleotides agree with TRBD1. In DNA, the CDR3 is TGTGCCAGCAGCGACAGGGGCTCTGGGGCCAACGTCCTGACTTTC. Translation gives CASSDRGSGANVLTF.